This TCR beta chain was sequenced during a study of CXCR3-negative and CXCR3-positive naive CD8 T cells. Study as a whole: There were some 150 million TRB reads altogether, and each library had about 1.5 +/- 0.3 million of them.

Worth noting for this clonotype: The antigen is unknown.

UMI-labeled 5' RACE TRB cDNA libraries were prepared from the cells. TCRdb reprocessed the 5' RACE reads, with one entry per CDR3 protein and no DNA. Its table records 80,000 to 100,000 distinct CDR3 sequences. Germline loops: CDR1 SGHKS, CDR2 YYEKEE (reference sequence). CDR3 size: 16 residues. A CD45RO-CCR7+CD27+CD95- profile was what naive CD8+ T cells displayed. Study-level findings and limits: CXCR3-negative naive cells had less hydrophobic TRB CDR3s than did CXCR3-positive naive cells.

The clonotype comes from a human donor in good health. Some clones in this sample may be carry-over from other donors' samples. Sequenced sample: naive CXCR3+ CD8+ T cells from blood. The subset is: CD45RO-CCR7+CD27+CD95- naive CD8+ T cells expressing CXCR3 (TNR3+). This rearrangement joins TRBV5-5 to TRBJ1-4; TCRdb outputs TRBD1, but without DNA this stays unchecked. The CDR3 loop is CASSSLDRGLGEKLFF.